These 6 T cell receptor beta chains were sequenced from one sample in a study of blood T cell repertoires in COVID-19. Sequencing used immunoSEQ multiplex PCR; TCRdb keeps in-frame clones, though not all of them. The sample holds 650,000 to 800,000 clones; 70% to 90% are singletons and the top ten take around 0.3%. Input material: peripheral blood. All receptors come from a woman younger than 30 with acute or convalescent COVID-19.

The CDR3 is CASSATGGTSTDTQYF. The CDR3 bases are TGTGCCAGCAGTGCTACAGGCGGCACTAGCACAGATACGCAGTATTTT. The rearrangement links TRBV2 to TRBJ2-3; maybe TRBD1 (5 bases). Germline-derived CDR1 and CDR2 are SNHLY and FYNNEI. The V gene lost 4 bases and the J gene lost 0 bases, with 14 bases spanning the gap. The CDR3 loop spans 16 amino acids.

V usage is TRBV6-5 and J usage is TRBJ2-7; D uncertain. CDR3 length: 11 amino acids. Germline loops: CDR1 MNHEY, CDR2 SVGAGI. The ends were cut back, 6 bases at V and 0 bases at J, with 3 bases in the middle. The CDR3 loop reads CASRSSYEQYF. The CDR3 region has the DNA TGTGCCAGCAGGAGCTCCTACGAGCAGTACTTC.

There are a few counts of this clone. The chain carries TRBV2 and TRBJ1-5; 10 bases align to TRBD1. The CDR3 extends over 16 amino acids. Trimming cost V 6 bases and J 0 bases; bases outside gene matches: 5. Per germline, CDR1 SNHLY and CDR2 FYNNEI. The CDR3 loop is CASSPGQGNSNQPQHF. The DNA of the CDR3 is TGTGCCAGCAGCCCGGGACAGGGGAATAGCAATCAGCCCCAGCATTTT.

The chain couples TRBV5-1 to TRBJ2-7; the D gene is possibly TRBD1 (8 bases). CDR1 and CDR2 from the germline V gene are SGHRS and YFSETQ. CDR3 length equals 14 residues. V lost 2 bases, J lost 4 bases, and 13 bases lay in between. The CDR3 region has the DNA TGCGCCAGCAGCTTCACAGGGGGGGAATACGAGCAGTACTTC. Translation gives CASSFTGGEYEQYF.

CDR3 region: CASGQGANYGYTF. Written as DNA, the CDR3 is TGTGCCAGTGGACAGGGAGCTAACTATGGCTACACCTTC. The V and J genes are TRBV19 and TRBJ1-2; 8 bases are shared with TRBD1. Germline assignment: CDR1 LNHDA and CDR2 SQIVND (reference sequence). This CDR3 comprises 13 residues. Trimming took 8 bases from V and 0 from J; bases not matched to a gene: 2.

The CDR3 region is CASSLGPGDRVYEQYF. Here the CDR3 DNA reads TGTGCCAGCAGCTTAGGGCCTGGGGACAGGGTCTACGAGCAGTACTTC. The chain has TRBV11-3 and TRBJ2-7; 9 bases match TRBD1. CDR3 length: 16 residues. V lost 1 base to trimming and J lost 3 bases; unmatched junction nucleotides: 7. Germline loops: CDR1 SGHNT, CDR2 YENEEA.